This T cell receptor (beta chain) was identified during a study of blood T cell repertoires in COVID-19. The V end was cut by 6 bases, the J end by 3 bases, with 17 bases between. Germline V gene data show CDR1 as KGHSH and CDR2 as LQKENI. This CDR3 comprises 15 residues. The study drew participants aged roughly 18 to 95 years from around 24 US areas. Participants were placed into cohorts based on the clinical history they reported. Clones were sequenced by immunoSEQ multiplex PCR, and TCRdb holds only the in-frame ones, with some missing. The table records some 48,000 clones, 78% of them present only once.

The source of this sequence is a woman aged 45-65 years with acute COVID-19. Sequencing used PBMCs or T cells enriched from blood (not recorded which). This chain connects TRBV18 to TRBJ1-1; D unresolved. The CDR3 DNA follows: TGTGCCAGCTCGCGTGGACTGTCAAAGGACACTGAAGCTTTCTTT. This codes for CASSRGLSKDTEAFF.